This TCR beta chain was sequenced during a study of blood T cell repertoires in COVID-19. Repertoires were generated with immunoSEQ multiplex PCR, while TCRdb's copy carries only in-frame clones and drops some. The sample carries 250,000 or so clones, roughly 80% recorded once. CDR3 size: 16 residues. Trimming pared 4 bases from V and 4 bases from J, leaving 17 bases between. Germline V gives CDR1 MNHEY, CDR2 SVGAGI. The sample taken for sequencing was peripheral blood. The rearrangement uses TRBV6-5 and TRBJ1-5, with D perhaps matching TRBD1 (6 bases). The clonotype was recovered from an elderly man with acute or convalescent COVID-19. DNA for the CDR3: TGTGCCAGCAGTTCAAACGGGGGGCGATTTAATCAGCCCCAGCATTTT. Amino acid sequence: CASSSNGGRFNQPQHF.